The sample holds a few counts of the clone carrying this T cell receptor beta chain. Its antigen remains unidentified. This entry belongs to a study of cytomegalovirus exposure and HLA in healthy donors. Whole-study results and caveats: The study put under 200 TCR beta chains on its list as cytomegalovirus-associated. Later analysis indicated greater clonal expansion among HLA-associated TCR beta chains than among equally common other chains. Rare TCR sequences predominated, though certain public TCRs were found in many donors. TCR beta sequences reportedly predicted the HLA-A and HLA-B alleles of most subjects accurately.

A multiplex PCR was run with 60 Vbeta primers and 13 Jbeta primers. The method was immunoSEQ multiplex PCR; TCRdb's version includes in-frame clones alone and lacks a portion of them. The data show approximately 150,000 clones, roughly 79% seen once. Trimming removed 5 bases from V and 4 bases from J; junction bases left unmatched: 8. Germline lookup yields CDR1 SGHTA and CDR2 FQGTGA. The CDR3 contains 15 residues. Sequenced sample: PBMCs. The TCR originated in a male donor in good health and CMV-seronegative. The chain combines TRBV7-3 with TRBJ2-1, with 7 bases identical to TRBD1. DNA for the CDR3: TGTGCCAGCAGCGCCACAGGGGTCCGTTACAATGAGCAGTTCTTC. This codes for CASSATGVRYNEQFF. Based on the CDR3 plus reference TRBV7-3 and TRBJ2-1, the full variable domain is GAGVSQTPSNKVTEKGKYVELRCDPISGHTALYWYRQSLGQGPEFLIYFQGTGAADDSGLPNDRFFAVRPEGSVSTLKIQRTERGDSAVYLCASSATGVRYNEQFFGPGTRLTVL.